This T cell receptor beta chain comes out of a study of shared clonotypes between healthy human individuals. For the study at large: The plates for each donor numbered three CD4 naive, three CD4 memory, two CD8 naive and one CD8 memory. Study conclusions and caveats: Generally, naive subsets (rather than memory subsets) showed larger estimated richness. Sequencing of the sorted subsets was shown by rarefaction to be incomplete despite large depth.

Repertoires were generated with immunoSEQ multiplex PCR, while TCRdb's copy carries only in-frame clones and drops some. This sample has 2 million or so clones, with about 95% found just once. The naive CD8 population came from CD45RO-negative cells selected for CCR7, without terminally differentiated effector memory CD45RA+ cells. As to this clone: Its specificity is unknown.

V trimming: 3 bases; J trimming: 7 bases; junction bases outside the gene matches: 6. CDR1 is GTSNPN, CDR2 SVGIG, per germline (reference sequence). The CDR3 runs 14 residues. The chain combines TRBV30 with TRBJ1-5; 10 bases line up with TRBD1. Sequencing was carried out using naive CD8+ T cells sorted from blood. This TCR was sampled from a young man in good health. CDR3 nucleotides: TGTGCCTGGAGACCGGACAGGGGGGACCAGCCCCAGCATTTT. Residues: CAWRPDRGDQPQHF. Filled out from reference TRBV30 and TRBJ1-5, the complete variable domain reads SQTIHQWPATLVQPVGSPLSLECTVEGTSNPNLYWYRQAAGRGLQLLFYSVGIGQISSEVPQNLSASRPQDRQFILSSKKLLLSDSGFYLCAWRPDRGDQPQHFGDGTRLSIL.